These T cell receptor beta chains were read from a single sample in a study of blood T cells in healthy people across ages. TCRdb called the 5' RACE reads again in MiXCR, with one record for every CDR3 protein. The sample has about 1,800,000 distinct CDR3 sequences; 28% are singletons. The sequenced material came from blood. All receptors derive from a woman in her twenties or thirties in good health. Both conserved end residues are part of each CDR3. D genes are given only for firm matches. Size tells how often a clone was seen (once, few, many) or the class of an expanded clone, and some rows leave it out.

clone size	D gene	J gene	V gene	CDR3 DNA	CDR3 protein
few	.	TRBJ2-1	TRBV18	TGTGCCAGCTCACCAGAGGGGCCCCCCTACAATGAGCAGTTCTTC	CASSPEGPPYNEQFF
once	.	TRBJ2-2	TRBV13	TGTGCCAGCAGCTTAGGGGTGGTCAAGACCGGGGAGCTGTTTTTT	CASSLGVVKTGELFF
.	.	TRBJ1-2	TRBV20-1	TGCAGTGCTAGGAGGTCAGGGAGCTATGGCTACACCTTC	CSARRSGSYGYTF
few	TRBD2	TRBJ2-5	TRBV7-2	TGTGCCAGCAGGCCTCCTAGCGGGAGTAAACCAGATACGCAGTACTTC	CASRPPSGSKPDTQYF
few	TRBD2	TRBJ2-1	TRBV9	TGTGCCAGTAGCTCCGGGACTAGTCAGGATGAGCAGTTCTTC	CASSSGTSQDEQFF
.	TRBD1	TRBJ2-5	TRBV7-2	TGTGCCGGCAGCTTAGTGGGATCCGACAGGGCAGGGACCCAGTACTTC	CAGSLVGSDRAGTQYF
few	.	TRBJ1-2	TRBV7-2	TGTGCCAGCAGCTTAGGGAGAGAGGTCGCCTACACCTTC	CASSLGREVAYTF
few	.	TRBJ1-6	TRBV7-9	TGTGCCAGCAGCTTGAAGGAGAATTCACCCCTCCACTTT	CASSLKENSPLHF
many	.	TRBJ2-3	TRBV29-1	TGCAGCGTGTCCCCGGGTTCAGGGGCAGATACGCAGTATTTT	CSVSPGSGADTQYF
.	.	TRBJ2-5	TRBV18	TGTGCAAACCGGGCGGCAGATAATAGTCAAGAGACCCAGTACTTC	CANRAADNSQETQYF
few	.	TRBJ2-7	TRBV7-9	TGTGCCAGCAGCTTCGGAGGGATCCGCTACGAGCAGTACTTC	CASSFGGIRYEQYF
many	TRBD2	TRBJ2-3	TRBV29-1	TGCAGCGCTCTTGGGAGGGCTACCGATACGCAGTATTTT	CSALGRATDTQYF
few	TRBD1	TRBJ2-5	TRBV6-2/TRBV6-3	TGTGCCAGCAGCCCCCTTGACAAGGGGGCGCTTCTAAAGACCCAGTACTTC	CASSPLDKGALLKTQYF
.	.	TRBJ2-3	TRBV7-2	TGTGCCAGCAGCCCCGAAGGTTTTGGGAGTGCGTATTTT	CASSPEGFGSAYF
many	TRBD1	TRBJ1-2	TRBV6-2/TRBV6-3	TGTGCCAGCAGCCGCGACGGGACAGGGGGCGAAGTGGCCTATGGCTACACCTTC	CASSRDGTGGEVAYGYTF
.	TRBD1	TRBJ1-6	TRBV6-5	TGTGCCAGCAGTCTTACAGGGGCTAACAATTCACCCCTCCACTTT	CASSLTGANNSPLHF
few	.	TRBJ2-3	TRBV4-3	TGCGCCAGCAGCCATCAGGACGAAGATACGCAGTATTTT	CASSHQDEDTQYF
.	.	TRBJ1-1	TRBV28	TGTGCCAGCAGTTTATCCGGGGGCCTTATACTGAACACTGAAGCTTTCTTT	CASSLSGGLILNTEAFF
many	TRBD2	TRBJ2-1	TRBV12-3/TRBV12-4	TGTGCCAGCAGTCTCCTGATTAGCGGGGTTAACAATGAGCAGTTCTTC	CASSLLISGVNNEQFF
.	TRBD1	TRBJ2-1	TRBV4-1	TGCGCCAGCAGCCAAGGAATTGAGGGGGCGTATAATGAGCAGTTCTTC	CASSQGIEGAYNEQFF
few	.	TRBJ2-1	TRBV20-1	TGCAGTGCTGCCGGGACTTCAAATGAGCAGTTCTTC	CSAAGTSNEQFF
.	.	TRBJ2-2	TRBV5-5	TGTGCCAGCAGCTTTACGAGTGTCGGGGAGCTGTTTTTT	CASSFTSVGELFF
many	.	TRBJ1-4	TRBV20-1	TGCAGTGCCAACAACAGGGTAACTAATGAAAAACTGTTTTTT	CSANNRVTNEKLFF
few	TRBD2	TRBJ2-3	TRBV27	TGTGCCAGCAGTGCCGGACTAGCGGGGGTGGTAGATACGCAGTATTTT	CASSAGLAGVVDTQYF
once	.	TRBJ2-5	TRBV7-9	TGTGCCAGCAGCTTGGCCAGCCAAGGGACCCAGTACTTC	CASSLASQGTQYF
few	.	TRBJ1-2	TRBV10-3	TGTGCTACTAGAGAGGCAGGGCCTCCGGGCTACACCTTC	CATREAGPPGYTF
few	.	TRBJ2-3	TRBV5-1	TGCGCCAGCAGCTTGGGGGCAGGGTCGTACGATACGCAGTATTTT	CASSLGAGSYDTQYF
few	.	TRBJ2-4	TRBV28	TGTGCCAGCGGTGTATATCTAGCCAAAAACATTCAGTACTTC	CASGVYLAKNIQYF
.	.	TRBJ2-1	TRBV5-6	TGTGCCAGCAGCTTGCGGAATGGGAGGACCGAGCAGTTCTTC	CASSLRNGRTEQFF
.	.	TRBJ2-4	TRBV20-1	TGTAGTGTTGGAGATCCCCAGCCTGCCAAAAACATTCAGTACTTC	CSVGDPQPAKNIQYF
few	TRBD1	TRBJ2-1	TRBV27	TGTGCCAGCAGTTCCCGGGACAGCGAGTACAATGAGCAGTTCTTC	CASSSRDSEYNEQFF
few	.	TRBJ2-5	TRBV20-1	TGCAGTGCGAAGAACAAAGAGACCCAGTACTTC	CSAKNKETQYF
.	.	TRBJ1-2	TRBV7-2	TGTGCCAGCAGCTCCCGGGCGGGTATCTACACCTTC	CASSSRAGIYTF
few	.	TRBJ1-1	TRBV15	TGTGCCACCGGGGTGGGCACTGAAGCTTTCTTT	CATGVGTEAFF
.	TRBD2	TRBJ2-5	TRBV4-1	TGCGCCAGCAGCCAAGCTAGCGGGGGGTTACAAGAGACCCAGTACTTC	CASSQASGGLQETQYF
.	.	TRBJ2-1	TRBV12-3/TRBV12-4	TGTGCCAGCAGCCATACCAAAAAAAACATTCAGTTCTTC	CASSHTKKNIQFF
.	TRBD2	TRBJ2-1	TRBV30	TGTGCCTGGACCGCGGCGGGGGAGATTTTTAATGAGCAGTTCTTC	CAWTAAGEIFNEQFF
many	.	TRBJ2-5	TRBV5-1	TGCGCCAGCGGCGGAGGGGGTGAGCAGTACTTC	CASGGGGEQYF
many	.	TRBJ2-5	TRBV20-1	TGCAGTGCTAAGGCAGGTGCCGTTCAAGAGACCCAGTACTTC	CSAKAGAVQETQYF
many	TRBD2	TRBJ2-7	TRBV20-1	TGCAGTGCTAGATTAGGACTAGCGGGGGAGCAGTACTTC	CSARLGLAGEQYF
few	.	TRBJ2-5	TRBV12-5	TGTGCTAGTGGTTTCATGCTCCGGGGGTACCAAGAGACCCAGTACTTC	CASGFMLRGYQETQYF
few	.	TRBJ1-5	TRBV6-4	TGTGCCAGCAGTAGCCGAGACAAATATAGCAATCAGCCCCAGCATTTT	CASSSRDKYSNQPQHF
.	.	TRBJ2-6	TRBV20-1	TGCAGTGCTATACGGGATCCCGCCGGGGCCAACGTCCTGACTTTC	CSAIRDPAGANVLTF
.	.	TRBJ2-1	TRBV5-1	TGCGCCAGCAGCGGGGACTCCGGTAGGGCCAATGAGCAGTTCTTC	CASSGDSGRANEQFF
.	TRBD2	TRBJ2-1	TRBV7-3	TGTGCCAGCAGCTTAAACCCCAGCGGGGGGGCAAGTGAGCAGTTCTTC	CASSLNPSGGASEQFF
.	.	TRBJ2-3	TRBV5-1	TGCGCCAGCAGCTTTAACGGGAGAAAAACAGATACGCAGTATTTT	CASSFNGRKTDTQYF
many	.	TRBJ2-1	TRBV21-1	TGTGCCATTTACTCCGGGAACAAGTTCTTC	CAIYSGNKFF
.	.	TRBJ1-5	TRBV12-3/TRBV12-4	TGTGCCAGCAGTCTAACGTCAGGTAGCAATCAGCCCCAGCATTTT	CASSLTSGSNQPQHF
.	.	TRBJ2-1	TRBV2	TGTGCCAGCAGTGAATGGACGGGTGTGGGCTTCAATGAGCAGTTCTTC	CASSEWTGVGFNEQFF
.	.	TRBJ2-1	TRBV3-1	TGTGCCAGCAGCCAAATAGCAGGGAGGCGATACGATGAGCAGTTCTTC	CASSQIAGRRYDEQFF
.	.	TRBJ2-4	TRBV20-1	TGCAGTGCTAGAGATCGGCAGGAGTTAGGGCAGTACTTC	CSARDRQELGQYF
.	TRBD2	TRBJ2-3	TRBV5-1	TGCGCCAGCAAGGCGGGGGGTCGGGATACGCAGTATTTT	CASKAGGRDTQYF
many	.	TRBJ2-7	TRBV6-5	TGTGCCAGCGGTCAGGACTACTCCTACGAGCAGTACTTC	CASGQDYSYEQYF
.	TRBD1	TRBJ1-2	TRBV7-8	TGTGCCAGCAGTCAAGACAGGGTCTCTAACTATGGCTACACCTTC	CASSQDRVSNYGYTF
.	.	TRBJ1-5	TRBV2	TGTGCCAGCAGTGAAGAAGGGGCTCCGGGGAATCAGCCCCAGCATTTT	CASSEEGAPGNQPQHF